A selection of T cell receptor beta chains follows, all from one sample in a study of T cells after yellow fever vaccination. TCRdb used MiXCR to reprocess the 5' RACE reads, holding one entry per CDR3 protein. The table has approximately 550,000 distinct CDR3 sequences, 15% to 20% seen once; the top ten hold over 11%. Sequenced here: PBMCs, sampled 15 days after the yellow fever booster vaccination. These receptors all come from a man aged 25 to 45 who received the YFV17D yellow fever vaccine. CDR3s include the opening cysteine and the closing phenylalanine or tryptophan. D genes are given only for firm matches. Clone size is given for some rows only: seen once, a few or many times, or a class if the clone is expanded.

V gene	clone size	J gene	D gene	CDR3 DNA	CDR3 protein
TRBV12-3/TRBV12-4	few	TRBJ2-7	TRBD1	TGTGCCAGCAGTGCGGGACAGGGAAGCTCCTACGAGCAGTACTTC	CASSAGQGSSYEQYF
TRBV5-5	few	TRBJ2-5	TRBD2	TGTGCCAGCAGCTTGCTAGCGGGAAAAGAGACCCAGTACTTC	CASSLLAGKETQYF
TRBV7-9	-	TRBJ2-6	TRBD1	TGTGCCAGCGGCCCCAGGGGGACTGGGGCCAACGTCCTGACTTTC	CASGPRGTGANVLTF
TRBV12-3/TRBV12-4	few	TRBJ2-2	TRBD1	TGTGCCAGCATTGGGACAGGGTACACCGGGGAGCTGTTTTTT	CASIGTGYTGELFF
TRBV18	-	TRBJ2-5	-	TGTGCCAGCTCACCCACGGGGGAAACGGAGACCCAGTACTTC	CASSPTGETETQYF
TRBV5-1	-	TRBJ2-1	TRBD1	TGCGCCAGCAGCTCGACCACAGGGGGAGCGGGCAATGAGCAGTTCTTC	CASSSTTGGAGNEQFF
TRBV6-1	-	TRBJ2-5	-	TGTGCCAGCAGTGAACAGCCCCTTGGAGAGACCCAGTACTTC	CASSEQPLGETQYF
TRBV6-2/TRBV6-3	few	TRBJ1-5	-	TGTGCCAGCAGTACCTTCGTTGGGGCACGACAGCCCCAGCATTTT	CASSTFVGARQPQHF
TRBV11-1	-	TRBJ2-1	TRBD1	TGTGCCAGCAGCTTACCGCCCAGGACAGGGGGGATAATCTACAATGAGCAGTTCTTC	CASSLPPRTGGIIYNEQFF
TRBV12-3/TRBV12-4	many	TRBJ2-5	-	TGTGCCAGCACCCAAGGGGAGACCCAGTACTTC	CASTQGETQYF
TRBV30	few	TRBJ2-1	TRBD2	TGTGCCTGGAGTATACCGGGACTAGCGGGAGCTAGGTTCTTC	CAWSIPGLAGARFF
TRBV20-1	-	TRBJ2-3	TRBD2	TGCAGTGCGTACGAACTAGCGGGAGCAGATACGCAGTATTTT	CSAYELAGADTQYF
TRBV20-1	-	TRBJ2-7	-	TGCAGTGTTCAGAGGGCAGGGTCGCCCTACGAGCAGTACTTC	CSVQRAGSPYEQYF
TRBV5-1	-	TRBJ2-5	-	TGCGCCAGCAGCACCGGGGTTCAAGAGACCCAGTACTTC	CASSTGVQETQYF
TRBV27	-	TRBJ2-5	-	TGTGCCAGCAGTTTCATAGGGGACATTCAAGAGACCCAGTACTTC	CASSFIGDIQETQYF
TRBV28	-	TRBJ2-3	TRBD2	TGTGCCAGCAGAAATTTAGCGGGGCCTTCTGGTACGCAGTATTTT	CASRNLAGPSGTQYF
TRBV7-9	few	TRBJ2-5	-	TGTGCCAGTAGCCACGGACTCCAAGAGACCCAGTACTTC	CASSHGLQETQYF
TRBV15	few	TRBJ2-7	TRBD1	TGTGCCACCAGCAGCACCGGGACAGGAAGGTACGAGCAGTACTTC	CATSSTGTGRYEQYF
TRBV7-2	few	TRBJ2-7	TRBD2	TGTGCCAGCAGCTCTATAGCGGGAGGGCCGGTTTACGAGCAGTACTTC	CASSSIAGGPVYEQYF
TRBV27	-	TRBJ2-3	TRBD1	TGTGCCAGCAGTTTAGCCGGACAGGCCCTTCACACAGATACGCAGTATTTT	CASSLAGQALHTDTQYF
TRBV7-2	-	TRBJ2-5	-	TGTGCCAGCAGCTTAATGGGACTTATTCGGGAGACCCAGTACTTC	CASSLMGLIRETQYF
TRBV30	-	TRBJ1-1	-	TGTGCCTGGAATCGGGATGGGAACACTGAAGCTTTCTTT	CAWNRDGNTEAFF
TRBV12-3/TRBV12-4	once	TRBJ2-2	-	TGTGCCAGCAGTTTAAAACAGAAGACCGGGGAGCTGTTTTTT	CASSLKQKTGELFF
TRBV27	-	TRBJ1-1	-	TGTGCCAGCAGTTTATTCCCAGGGAGGGGATACACTGAAGCTTTCTTT	CASSLFPGRGYTEAFF
TRBV6-2/TRBV6-3	few	TRBJ2-1	-	TGTGCCAGCAGTTACTCTCGGAGCGGAAACAATGAGCAGTTCTTC	CASSYSRSGNNEQFF
TRBV6-5	-	TRBJ1-2	-	TGTGCCAGCGGGCAGCTCAACTATGGCTACACCTTC	CASGQLNYGYTF
TRBV5-1	-	TRBJ2-3	-	TGCGCCAGCAGCTTGGATCCAGCATCAGATACGCAGTATTTT	CASSLDPASDTQYF
TRBV12-3/TRBV12-4	-	TRBJ2-2	TRBD2	TGTGCCAGCAGTGACTTCTCAGCGGGATGGAGGGAGCTGTTTTTT	CASSDFSAGWRELFF
TRBV7-2	-	TRBJ1-3	-	TGTGCCAGCAGCCCTCGGACAGTCACTGGAAACACCATATATTTT	CASSPRTVTGNTIYF
TRBV5-1	-	TRBJ2-1	-	TGCGCCAGCAGCTTTACGTCCCCGGGACTCTACAATGAGCAGTTCTTC	CASSFTSPGLYNEQFF
TRBV11-1	few	TRBJ2-7	TRBD2	TGTGCCAGCAGCTTAGCGCTTACTAGCGGGCCGAGCTCCTACGAGCAGTACTTC	CASSLALTSGPSSYEQYF
TRBV6-2/TRBV6-3	-	TRBJ2-2	-	TGTGCCAGCAGTTACGCGGTGAACACCGGGGAGCTGTTTTTT	CASSYAVNTGELFF
TRBV28	-	TRBJ2-7	-	TGTGCCAGCAGCCTGGGCAGGGGCCCCTACGAGCAGTACTTC	CASSLGRGPYEQYF
TRBV6-5	-	TRBJ2-1	-	TGTGCCAGCAGTTACGTACTAGGCCTAGACAATGAGCAGTTCTTC	CASSYVLGLDNEQFF
TRBV29-1	-	TRBJ1-4	-	TGCAGCGCCGGCGAGGGGGGCCTTTCCTCTGAAAAACTGTTTTTT	CSAGEGGLSSEKLFF
TRBV27	many	TRBJ1-3	-	TGTGCCAGCAGTCCACGGACCCCCTACTCTGGAAACACCATATATTTT	CASSPRTPYSGNTIYF
TRBV4-3	few	TRBJ1-1	TRBD1	TGCGCCAGCAGCCAAGAGGGCTGGACAGGGGAGTTCATGAACACTGAAGCTTTCTTT	CASSQEGWTGEFMNTEAFF